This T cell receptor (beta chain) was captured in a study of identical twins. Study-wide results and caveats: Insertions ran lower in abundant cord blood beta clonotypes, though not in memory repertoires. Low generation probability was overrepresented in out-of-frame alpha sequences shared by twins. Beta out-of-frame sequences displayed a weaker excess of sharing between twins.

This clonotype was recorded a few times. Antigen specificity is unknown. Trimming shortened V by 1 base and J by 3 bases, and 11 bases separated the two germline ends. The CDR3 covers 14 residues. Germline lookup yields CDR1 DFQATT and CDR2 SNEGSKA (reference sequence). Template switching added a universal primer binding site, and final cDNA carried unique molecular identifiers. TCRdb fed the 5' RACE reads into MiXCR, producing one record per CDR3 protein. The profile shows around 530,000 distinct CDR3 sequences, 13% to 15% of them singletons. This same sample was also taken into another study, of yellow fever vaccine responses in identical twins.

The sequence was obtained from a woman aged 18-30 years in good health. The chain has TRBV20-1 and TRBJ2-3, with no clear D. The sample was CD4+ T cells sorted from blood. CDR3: CSARGEFLTDTQYF. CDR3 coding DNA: TGCAGTGCTAGAGGGGAATTTTTGACAGATACGCAGTATTTT.